The 30 T cell receptor beta chains reported below all come from one sample, sequenced in a study of a mutant IDH1 vaccine in newly diagnosed glioma. The antigens these receptors bind are not known. Sample time point: week 47, end of study. What each vaccine dose contained was 300 ug of mutant IDH1 20-mer peptide, accompanied by topical imiquimod. Data came from immunoSEQ multiplex PCR; TCRdb stores just in-frame clones and leaves some out. The sample has tens of thousands of clones, 84% seen once. Sequencing was performed on PBMCs, taken from a glioma patient whose treatment included an IDH1 peptide vaccine. The receptors shown here come from a woman between 25 and 40 years old with glioma. Some clones in this sample may be carry-over from other donors' samples.

This chain joins TRBV6-5 and TRBJ1-1; D unresolved. The V gene's germline CDR1 is MNHEY and CDR2 SVGAGI. This CDR3 contains 14 residues. V was pared by 1 base and J by 3 bases, with 9 bases between. The CDR3 spells CASSYLGSYTEAFF. As DNA, the CDR3 is TGTGCCAGCAGTTACTTAGGGTCGTACACTGAAGCTTTCTTT.

The rearrangement uses TRBV18 and TRBJ2-1; TRBD1 matches 9 bases. The trim removed 1 base at V and 0 bases at J, leaving 13 bases unmatched. CDR1 and CDR2 from the germline V gene are KGHSH and LQKENI. The CDR3 loop spans 20 amino acids. The CDR3 spells CASSPQGTGTTLHSYNEQFF. The CDR3 bases are TGTGCCAGCTCACCACAGGGGACAGGGACCACTTTACACTCCTACAATGAGCAGTTCTTC.

The V call is TRBV11-2, the J call TRBJ2-3; the match to TRBD1 covers 8 bases. The germline V gene encodes CDR1 SGHAT and CDR2 FQNNGV. The CDR3 length is 16 residues. V lost 5 bases to trimming and J lost 3 bases; unmatched junction nucleotides: 10. In nucleotides, the CDR3 is TGTGCCAGCAGCAATACAGGGGGATACGGGACAGATACGCAGTATTTT. Its protein is CASSNTGGYGTDTQYF.

This clone was recorded only once. The V gene is TRBV7-9, the J gene TRBJ1-2; 8 bases align to TRBD1. V lost 5 bases and J lost 3; bases outside the gene matches: 2. The CDR3 extends over 13 amino acids. The germline V gene has CDR1 SEHNR and CDR2 FQNEAQ (reference sequence). The CDR3 region is CASSPTGDYGYTF. The CDR3, as DNA: TGTGCCAGCAGCCCGACAGGGGACTATGGCTACACCTTC.

The V and J genes are TRBV7-9 and TRBJ2-7; 7 nucleotides agree with TRBD1. Germline V CDR1 and CDR2: SEHNR, FQNEAQ (reference sequence). This CDR3 has 14 residues. The J segment lost 7 bases and the V segment lost 0 bases, leaving 6 bases of the junction unmatched. In DNA, the CDR3 is TGTGCCAGCAGCTTAGCGGACAGGCTGGGGGAGCAGTACTTC. It encodes CASSLADRLGEQYF.

The chain carries TRBV6-6 and TRBJ2-7, with D hard to call. The J call may be incorrect, as the DNA end agrees better with TRBJ2-1. The germline gives CDR1 MNHNY, CDR2 SVGAGI (reference sequence). The CDR3 sequence is 14 residues long. CDR3 region: CASSYSLESGEQFF. The CDR3 region has the DNA TGTGCCAGCAGTTACTCCCTGGAGTCCGGAGAGCAGTTCTTC.

This clone was found once. The chain is built from TRBV18 and TRBJ2-3; D call uncertain. Germline V gives CDR1 KGHSH, CDR2 LQKENI. Trimming took 4 bases from V and 2 from J, leaving 19 bases between them. CDR3 length: 17 residues. The chain's CDR3 is CASSRADGLPPTDTQYF. CDR3 DNA sequence: TGTGCCAGCTCACGGGCGGACGGGCTTCCCCCCACAGATACGCAGTATTTT.

As for this clone: This same CDR3 is encoded by further DNA sequences in the sample. CDR3: CAISESTYEQYF. As DNA, the CDR3 is TGTGCCATCAGTGAGTCTACTTACGAGCAGTACTTC. The chain is built from TRBV10-3 and TRBJ2-7, with unresolved D. V lost 0 bases and J lost 4, with 4 bases in between. This CDR3 comprises 12 residues. The germline CDR1 and CDR2 sequences are ENHRY and SYGVKD.

This rearrangement joins TRBV9 to TRBJ2-1; a weak D match, TRBD2 (6 bases). V shed 4 bases and J shed 2 bases, with 13 bases lying between them. Germline V gene lookup returns CDR1 SGDLS and CDR2 YYNGEE. CDR3 length equals 15 residues. CDR3 sequence (DNA): TGTGCCAGCAGCTCACTAGCTAGTGCCTACAATGAGCAGTTCTTC. Its translation is CASSSLASAYNEQFF. The complete variable domain, with remaining parts taken from reference TRBV9 and TRBJ2-1, reads DSGVTQTPKHLITATGQRVTLRCSPRSGDLSVYWYQQSLDQGLQFLIQYYNGEERAKGNILERFSAQQFPDLHSELNLSSLELGDSALYFCASSSLASAYNEQFFGPGTRLTVL.

Comments on this clone: The sample holds other DNA sequences that translate to the same CDR3. The chain combines TRBV4-2 with TRBJ1-4; D call uncertain. Trimming took 2 bases from V and 7 from J, leaving 5 bases between them. This CDR3 comprises 12 residues. CDR1 is LGHNA and CDR2 is YNFKEQ in the germline V gene. The CDR3 bases are TGTGCCAGCAGCCAACTAGGTGAAAAACTGTTTTTT. Translating it yields CASSQLGEKLFF.

This chain links TRBV4-2 with TRBJ2-2, with 10 bases that match TRBD2. The CDR3 length is 17 residues. With V trimmed by 1 base and J by 1 base, 3 bases remained unmatched. Germline V gives CDR1 LGHNA, CDR2 YNFKEQ. The CDR3 DNA follows: TGTGCCAGCAGCCAAGCCGCTAGCGGGGGGAACACCGGGGAGCTGTTTTTT. Protein sequence: CASSQAASGGNTGELFF.

V gene TRBV29-1 combines with J gene TRBJ2-1; 7 positions agree with TRBD2. The V gene end was trimmed by 4 bases and the J gene end by 3 bases; junction bases not matched to a gene: 6. The germline gives CDR1 SQVTM, CDR2 ANQGSEA. The CDR3 totals 14 residues. The CDR3 nucleotides read TGCAGCGTTGCAGCTAGCGGAATCTACAATGAGCAGTTCTTC. Protein product: CSVAASGIYNEQFF.

The J gene is TRBJ2-1, the V gene TRBV4-1, with a weak D call TRBD2 (5 bases). Germline CDR1 MGHRA, CDR2 YSYEKL. Trimming removed 1 base from V and 6 bases from J, with 13 bases in between. This CDR3 region has 15 residues. This CDR3 reads CASSQVGLAGNEQFF. The CDR3 DNA sequence: TGCGCCAGCAGCCAAGTTGGGCTAGCTGGCAATGAGCAGTTCTTC.

V is TRBV19 and J is TRBJ1-2; tentative D call: TRBD1 (6 bases). In germline, CDR1 is LNHDA, CDR2 SQIVND (reference sequence). V was pared by 5 bases and J by 2 bases, with 12 bases between. There are 14 residues in the CDR3. Here the CDR3 reads CASSLGQTNYGYTF. CDR3 DNA sequence: TGTGCCAGTAGTTTAGGACAGACGAACTATGGCTACACCTTC. Drawing the rest from reference TRBV19 and TRBJ1-2, the complete variable domain is DGGITQSPKYLFRKEGQNVTLSCEQNLNHDAMYWYRQDPGQGLRLIYYSQIVNDFQKGDIAEGYSVSREKKESFPLTVTSAQKNPTAFYLCASSLGQTNYGYTFGSGTRLTVV.

The CDR3 sequence: CASSPLAGGLQETQYF. The CDR3 DNA sequence: TGTGCCAGCTCACCTCTAGCGGGAGGCCTCCAAGAGACCCAGTACTTC. This chain links TRBV18 with TRBJ2-5; 11 nucleotides line up with TRBD2. CDR3 length: 16 residues. V lost 3 bases to trimming and J lost 1 base; unmatched junction nucleotides: 4. Germline lookup yields CDR1 KGHSH and CDR2 LQKENI.

The V call is TRBV9, the J call TRBJ2-5; possible D gene TRBD1, 5 bases. The CDR3 sequence is 13 residues long. The germline V gene encodes CDR1 SGDLS and CDR2 YYNGEE. V was trimmed by 3 bases and J by 2 bases, leaving 8 bases between them. CDR3 protein: CASSGGQQETQYF. CDR3 nucleotides: TGTGCCAGCAGCGGGGGCCAGCAAGAGACCCAGTACTTC.

The chain has TRBV11-3 and TRBJ2-6; 7 bases line up with TRBD2. Trimming took 3 bases from V and 2 from J; bases not matched to a gene: 4. CDR3 length equals 16 residues. The germline CDR1 and CDR2 sequences are SGHNT and YENEEA. As DNA, the CDR3 is TGTGCCAGCAGCTTCCCGGGGGGAGCTGGGGCCAACGTCCTGACTTTC. Encoded protein: CASSFPGGAGANVLTF. The whole variable domain, filled in from reference TRBV11-3 and TRBJ2-6, reads EAGVVQSPRYKIIEKKQPVAFWCNPISGHNTLYWYLQNLGQGPELLIRYENEEAVDDSQLPKDRFSAERLKGVDSTLKIQPAELGDSAVYLCASSFPGGAGANVLTFGAGSRLTVL.

The chain links TRBV27 to TRBJ2-7; 8 nucleotides match TRBD2. The ends lost 9 bases at V and 4 bases at J; junction bases unmatched: 8. From germline, CDR1 is MNHEY and CDR2 SMNVEV (reference sequence). The CDR3 is 13 residues long. The chain's CDR3 is CASRGGSGYEQYF. The CDR3, as DNA: TGTGCCAGTCGCGGGGGGAGTGGGTACGAGCAGTACTTC.

V usage is TRBV5-1 and J usage is TRBJ2-3, with 9 nucleotides matching TRBD1. Germline-derived CDR1 and CDR2 are SGHRS and YFSETQ. The J segment lost 1 base and the V segment lost 4 bases, leaving 1 base of the junction unmatched. The CDR3 covers 14 residues. The CDR3 sequence is CASSRDRGTDTQYF. Here the CDR3 DNA reads TGCGCCAGCAGCAGGGACAGGGGCACAGATACGCAGTATTTT.

The V gene is TRBV7-9, the J gene TRBJ2-2; 14 bases map to TRBD2. Germline V lookup: CDR1 SEHNR, CDR2 FQNEAQ (reference sequence). The CDR3 consists of 19 residues. Germline trimming cut 5 bases from V and 6 bases from J; bases unmatched to any gene: 14. CDR3 region: CASSAPGLAGGSFAGELFF. CDR3 DNA: TGTGCCAGCAGCGCCCCAGGACTAGCGGGAGGAAGTTTCGCCGGGGAGCTGTTTTTT.

The V and J genes are TRBV10-3 and TRBJ2-2, with D maybe TRBD1 (6 bases). V lost 8 bases and J 5 bases, leaving 18 bases between the germline ends. This CDR3 comprises 15 residues. CDR1 and CDR2 (germline): ENHRY, SYGVKD. The CDR3 sequence: CAIQALGGDTGELFF. CDR3 coding DNA: TGTGCCATCCAAGCCCTAGGGGGTGATACCGGGGAGCTGTTTTTT.

This rearrangement joins TRBV6-5 to TRBJ1-3; TRBD1 is a possible D gene (6 bases). CDR1 is MNHEY and CDR2 is SVGAGI in the germline V gene. The V end lost 5 bases, the J end lost 0 bases, and 11 bases lay between the germline ends. This CDR3 is 15 amino acids long. The CDR3 nucleotides are TGTGCCAGCAGTGTACAGGGAAGCTCTGGAAACACCATATATTTT. This codes for CASSVQGSSGNTIYF.

The chain is built from TRBV5-1 and TRBJ2-1, with D perhaps TRBD2 (5 bases). Per the germline V gene, CDR1 is SGHRS and CDR2 is YFSETQ. Deletions cut 4 bases from V and 2 bases from J, with 13 bases between. This CDR3 region has 15 residues. The CDR3 nucleotides are TGCGCCAGCAGCCCCTCCCCGGGGACCTACAATGAGCAGTTCTTC. Translated, it gives CASSPSPGTYNEQFF.

V and J are TRBV28 and TRBJ2-7, with a tentative D call TRBD1 (6 bases). Trimming stripped 6 bases from V and 10 bases from J, with 22 bases between. CDR3 length: 14 residues. Per germline, CDR1 MDHEN and CDR2 SYDVKM. CDR3 coding DNA: TGTGCCAGCAGGGGGGCCGCCCTTTACACTTTTCAGTACTTC. Protein: CASRGAALYTFQYF.

V and J are TRBV23-1 and TRBJ1-1; 10 bases are a match to TRBD1. TRBV23-1 is filed as an ORF, its function uncertain. This CDR3 region has 18 residues. V was clipped by 6 bases and J by 3 bases; unmatched bases: 16. CDR3 protein: CASRPGQGEGKRYTEAFF. DNA of the CDR3: TGCGCCAGCAGGCCCGGACAGGGGGAGGGTAAGAGGTACACTGAAGCTTTCTTT.

J is TRBJ2-1 and V is TRBV18; 8 positions match TRBD2. CDR1 and CDR2 (germline): KGHSH, LQKENI. V lost 6 bases to trimming and J lost 9 bases; unmatched junction nucleotides: 4. The CDR3 totals 12 residues. CDR3 sequence reads: CASSREGSEQFF. Here the CDR3 DNA reads TGTGCCAGCTCCCGGGAGGGGAGTGAGCAGTTCTTC.

V usage is TRBV7-3 and J usage is TRBJ2-1; the D is unclear. Germline V gives CDR1 SGHTA, CDR2 FQGTGA. The CDR3 length is 12 residues. Trimming left V 4 bases short and J 10 bases short, with 11 bases between. CDR3: CASSSSHGEQFF. Here the CDR3 DNA reads TGTGCCAGCAGCTCCTCACACGGGGAGCAGTTCTTC.

This rearrangement joins TRBV10-3 to TRBJ2-1; maybe TRBD1 (6 bases). Trimming took 5 bases from V and 6 from J, leaving 11 bases between them. This CDR3 region has 13 residues. Germline CDR1 is ENHRY and CDR2 is SYGVKD. The CDR3 nucleotides are TGTGCCATCAGTCCACAGGGACCCAATGAGCAGTTCTTC. Translated, it gives CAISPQGPNEQFF.

The rearrangement joins TRBV13 to TRBJ1-1; D gene unclear. Trimming shortened V by 5 bases and J by 2 bases, and 12 bases separated the two germline ends. Germline assignment: CDR1 PRHDT and CDR2 FYEKMQ (reference sequence). This CDR3 spans 14 amino acids. This CDR3 is CASSPSDLNTEAFF. In nucleotides, the CDR3 is TGTGCCAGCAGCCCATCGGACCTTAACACTGAAGCTTTCTTT.

V usage is TRBV29-1 and J usage is TRBJ1-2, with 9 bases aligning to TRBD1. Unmatched junction bases numbered 12, after V lost 1 base and J lost 0 bases. CDR3 length equals 18 residues. The germline V gene has CDR1 SQVTM and CDR2 ANQGSEA. Written as DNA, the CDR3 is TGCAGCGTTGAAGCCCGGGACAGGGAAGCCATAGCTAACTATGGCTACACCTTC. Its protein product is CSVEARDREAIANYGYTF.